This T cell receptor beta chain was identified in a study of blood T cell repertoires in COVID-19. Across the study: PBMCs, B-cell-depleted T cells, or T cells were the source of the cDNA or gDNA that made up the material.

Looked up from germline, CDR1 is MGHDK and CDR2 is SYGVNS. The ends were cut back, 3 bases at V and 6 bases at J, with 12 bases in the middle. The CDR3 totals 14 residues. This clone was counted between two and nine times. Sequenced by immunoSEQ multiplex PCR; TCRdb stores in-frame clones only, minus some. The sample includes fewer than 100,000 clones, 80% to 90% seen only once; the top ten take approximately 17%. The chain employs TRBV25-1 and TRBJ1-5; D is uncertain. This receptor was taken from a man aged 80 or over in a cohort sampled during active COVID-19. The sequenced material came from peripheral blood. The CDR3 reads CASSDVRETQPQHF. CDR3 bases: TGTGCCAGCAGTGACGTTCGGGAGACTCAGCCCCAGCATTTT.